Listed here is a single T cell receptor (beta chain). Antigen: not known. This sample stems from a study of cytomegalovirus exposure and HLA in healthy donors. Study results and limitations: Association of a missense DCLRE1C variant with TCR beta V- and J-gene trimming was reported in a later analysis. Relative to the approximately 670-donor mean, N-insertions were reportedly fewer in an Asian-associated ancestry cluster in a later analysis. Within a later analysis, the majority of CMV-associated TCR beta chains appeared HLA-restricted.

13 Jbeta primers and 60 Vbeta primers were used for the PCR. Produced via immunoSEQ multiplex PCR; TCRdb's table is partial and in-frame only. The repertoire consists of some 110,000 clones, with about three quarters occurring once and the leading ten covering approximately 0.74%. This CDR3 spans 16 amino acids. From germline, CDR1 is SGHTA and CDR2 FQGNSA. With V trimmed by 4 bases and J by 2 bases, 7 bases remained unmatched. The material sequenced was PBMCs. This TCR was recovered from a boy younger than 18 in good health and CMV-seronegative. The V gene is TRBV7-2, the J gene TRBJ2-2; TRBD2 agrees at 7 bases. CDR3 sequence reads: CASSSHGGFNTGELFF. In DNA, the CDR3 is TGTGCCAGCAGCTCTCACGGGGGGTTCAACACCGGGGAGCTGTTTTTT.